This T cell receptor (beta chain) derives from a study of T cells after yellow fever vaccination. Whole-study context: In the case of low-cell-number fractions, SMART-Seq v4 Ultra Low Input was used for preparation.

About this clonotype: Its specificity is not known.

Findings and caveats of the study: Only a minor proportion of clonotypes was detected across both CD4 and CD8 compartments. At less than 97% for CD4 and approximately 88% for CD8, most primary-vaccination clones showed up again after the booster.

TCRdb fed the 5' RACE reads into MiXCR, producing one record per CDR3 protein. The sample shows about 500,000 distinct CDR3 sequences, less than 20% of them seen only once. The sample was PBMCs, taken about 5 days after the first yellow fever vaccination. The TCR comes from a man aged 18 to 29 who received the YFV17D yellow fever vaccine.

Here the CDR3 DNA reads TGCGCCAGCAGCCACCTGGGGTCCTACGAGCAGTACTTC. This gives the protein CASSHLGSYEQYF. This chain connects TRBV4-1 to TRBJ2-7; D not certain. This CDR3 comprises 13 residues. The germline V gene encodes CDR1 MGHRA and CDR2 YSYEKL. The ends were cut back, 3 bases at V and 1 base at J, with 7 bases in the middle.